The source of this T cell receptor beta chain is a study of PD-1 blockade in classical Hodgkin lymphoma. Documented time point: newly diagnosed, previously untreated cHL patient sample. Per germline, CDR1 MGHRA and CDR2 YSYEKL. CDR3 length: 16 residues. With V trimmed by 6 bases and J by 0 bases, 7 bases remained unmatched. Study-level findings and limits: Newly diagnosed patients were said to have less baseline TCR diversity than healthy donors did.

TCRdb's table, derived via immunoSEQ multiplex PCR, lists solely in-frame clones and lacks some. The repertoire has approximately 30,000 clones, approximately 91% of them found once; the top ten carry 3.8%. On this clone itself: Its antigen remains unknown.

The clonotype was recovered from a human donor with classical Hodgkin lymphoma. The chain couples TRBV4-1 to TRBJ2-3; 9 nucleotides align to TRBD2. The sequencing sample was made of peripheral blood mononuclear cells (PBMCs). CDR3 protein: CASSPIAGVSTDTQYF. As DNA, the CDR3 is TGCGCCAGCAGTCCGATAGCGGGAGTAAGCACAGATACGCAGTATTTT.